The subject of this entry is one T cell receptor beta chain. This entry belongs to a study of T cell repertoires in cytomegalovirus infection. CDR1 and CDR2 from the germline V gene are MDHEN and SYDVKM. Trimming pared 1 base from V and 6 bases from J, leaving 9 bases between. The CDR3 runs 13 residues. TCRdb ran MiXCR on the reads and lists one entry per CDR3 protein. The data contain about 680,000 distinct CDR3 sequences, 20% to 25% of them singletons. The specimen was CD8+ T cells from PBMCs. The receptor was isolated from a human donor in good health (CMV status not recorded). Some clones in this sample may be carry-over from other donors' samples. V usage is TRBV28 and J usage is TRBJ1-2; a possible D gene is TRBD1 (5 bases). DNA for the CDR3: TGTGCCAGCAGTTTATTGCCAGGGAATGGCTACACCTTC. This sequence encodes CASSLLPGNGYTF.